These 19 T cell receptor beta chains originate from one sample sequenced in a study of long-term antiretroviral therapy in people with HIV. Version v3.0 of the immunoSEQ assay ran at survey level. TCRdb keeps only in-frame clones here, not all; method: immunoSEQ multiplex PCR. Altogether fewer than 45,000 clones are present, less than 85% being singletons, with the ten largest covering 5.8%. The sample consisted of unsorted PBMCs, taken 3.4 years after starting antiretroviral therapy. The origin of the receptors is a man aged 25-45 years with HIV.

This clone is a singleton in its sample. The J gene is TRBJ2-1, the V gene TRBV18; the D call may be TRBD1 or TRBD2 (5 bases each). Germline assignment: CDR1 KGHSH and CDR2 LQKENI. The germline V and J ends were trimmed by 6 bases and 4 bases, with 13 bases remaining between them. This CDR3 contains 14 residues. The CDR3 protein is CASSLFGGYNEQFF. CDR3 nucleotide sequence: TGTGCCAGCTCTCTCTTTGGGGGTTACAATGAGCAGTTCTTC.

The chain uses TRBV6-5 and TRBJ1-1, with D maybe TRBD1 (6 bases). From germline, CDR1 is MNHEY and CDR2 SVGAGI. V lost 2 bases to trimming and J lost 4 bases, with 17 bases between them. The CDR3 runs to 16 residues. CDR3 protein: CASSYGLVGGATEAFF. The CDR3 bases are TGTGCCAGCAGTTACGGCTTGGTCGGGGGGGCCACTGAAGCTTTCTTT.

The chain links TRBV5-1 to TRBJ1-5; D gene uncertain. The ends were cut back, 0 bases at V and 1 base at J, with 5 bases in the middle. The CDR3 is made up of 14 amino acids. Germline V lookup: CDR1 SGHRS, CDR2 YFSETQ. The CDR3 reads CASSLDRSNQPQHF. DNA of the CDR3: TGCGCCAGCAGCTTGGATCGGAGCAATCAGCCCCAGCATTTT.

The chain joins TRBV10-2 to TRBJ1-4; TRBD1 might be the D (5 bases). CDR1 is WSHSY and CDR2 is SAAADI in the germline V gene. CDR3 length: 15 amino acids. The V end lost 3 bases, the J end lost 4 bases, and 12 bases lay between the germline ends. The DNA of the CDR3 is TGCGCCAGCAGTGATCCGGGACGGATTAATGAAAAACTGTTTTTT. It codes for CASSDPGRINEKLFF.

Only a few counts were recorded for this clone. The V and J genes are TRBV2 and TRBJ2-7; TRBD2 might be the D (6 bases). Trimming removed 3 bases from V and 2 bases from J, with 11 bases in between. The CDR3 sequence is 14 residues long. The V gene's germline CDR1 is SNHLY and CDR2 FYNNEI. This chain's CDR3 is CASSDGGYAYEQYF. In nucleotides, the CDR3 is TGTGCCAGCAGTGATGGAGGGTACGCCTACGAGCAGTACTTC. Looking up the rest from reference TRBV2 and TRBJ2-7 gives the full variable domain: EPEVTQTPSHQVTQMGQEVILRCVPISNHLYFYWYRQILGQKVEFLVSFYNNEISEKSEIFDDQFSVERPDGSNFTLKIRSTKLEDSAMYFCASSDGGYAYEQYFGPGTRLTVT.

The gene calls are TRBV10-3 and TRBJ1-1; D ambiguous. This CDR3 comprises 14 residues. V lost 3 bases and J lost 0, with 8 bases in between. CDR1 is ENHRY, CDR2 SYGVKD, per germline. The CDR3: CAISDKGMNTEAFF. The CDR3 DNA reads TGTGCCATCAGTGATAAGGGCATGAACACTGAAGCTTTCTTT.

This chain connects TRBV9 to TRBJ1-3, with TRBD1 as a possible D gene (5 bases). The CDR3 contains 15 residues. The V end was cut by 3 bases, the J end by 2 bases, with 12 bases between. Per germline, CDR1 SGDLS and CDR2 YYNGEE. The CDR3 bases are TGTGCCAGCAGCGCTCCCCAGGGTACTGGAAACACCATATATTTT. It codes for CASSAPQGTGNTIYF.

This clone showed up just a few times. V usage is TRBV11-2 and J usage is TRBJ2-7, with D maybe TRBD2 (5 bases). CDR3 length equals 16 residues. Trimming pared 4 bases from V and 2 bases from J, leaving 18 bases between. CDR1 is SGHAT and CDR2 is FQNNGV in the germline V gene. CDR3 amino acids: CASSSVAGGGTYEQYF. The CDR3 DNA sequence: TGTGCCAGCAGCTCTGTTGCCGGAGGTGGAACCTACGAGCAGTACTTC.

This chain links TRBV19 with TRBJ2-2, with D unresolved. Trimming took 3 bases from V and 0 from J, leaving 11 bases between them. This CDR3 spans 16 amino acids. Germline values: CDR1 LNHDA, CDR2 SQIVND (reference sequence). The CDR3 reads CASSILGPPNTGELFF. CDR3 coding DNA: TGTGCCAGTAGTATCCTCGGACCACCGAACACCGGGGAGCTGTTTTTT.

The CDR3 DNA follows: TGTGCCAGTAGTATGGACAGGGGGCGAAGCACTGAAGCTTTCTTT. Protein product: CASSMDRGRSTEAFF. The chain combines TRBV19 with TRBJ1-1; 11 bases line up with TRBD1. After removal of 3 bases from V and 4 bases from J, the junction contained 4 bases not matched to a gene. Per germline, CDR1 LNHDA and CDR2 SQIVND (reference sequence). The CDR3 covers 15 residues.

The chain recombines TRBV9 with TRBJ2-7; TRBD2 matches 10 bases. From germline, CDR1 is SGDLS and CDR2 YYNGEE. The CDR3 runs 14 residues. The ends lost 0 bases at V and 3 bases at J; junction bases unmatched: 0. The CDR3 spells CASSVGTSGYEQYF. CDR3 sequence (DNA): TGTGCCAGCAGCGTAGGGACTAGCGGCTACGAGCAGTACTTC.

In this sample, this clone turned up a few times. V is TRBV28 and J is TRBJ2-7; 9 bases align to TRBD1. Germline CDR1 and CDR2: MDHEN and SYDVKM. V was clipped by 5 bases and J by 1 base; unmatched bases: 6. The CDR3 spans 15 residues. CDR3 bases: TGTGCCAGCAGTCCCCAGGGACAGGGATCCTACGAGCAGTACTTC. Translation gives CASSPQGQGSYEQYF.

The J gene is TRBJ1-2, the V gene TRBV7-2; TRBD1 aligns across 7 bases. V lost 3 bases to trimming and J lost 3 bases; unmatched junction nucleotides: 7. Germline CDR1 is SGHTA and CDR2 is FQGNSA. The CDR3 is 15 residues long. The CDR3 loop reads CASSLTPGGDYGYTF. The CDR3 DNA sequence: TGTGCCAGCAGCTTGACTCCAGGGGGTGACTATGGCTACACCTTC. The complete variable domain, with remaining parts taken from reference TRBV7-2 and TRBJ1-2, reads GAGVSQSPSNKVTEKGKDVELRCDPISGHTALYWYRQSLGQGLEFLIYFQGNSAPDKSGLPSDRFSAERTGGSVSTLTIQRTQQEDSAVYLCASSLTPGGDYGYTFGSGTRLTVV.

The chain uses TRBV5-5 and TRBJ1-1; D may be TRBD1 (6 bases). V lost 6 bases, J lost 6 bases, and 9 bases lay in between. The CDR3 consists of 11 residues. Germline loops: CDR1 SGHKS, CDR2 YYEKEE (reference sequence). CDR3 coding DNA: TGTGCCAGCAACAGGGCCCCTGAAGCTTTCTTT. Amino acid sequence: CASNRAPEAFF.

In DNA form, the CDR3 reads TGCAGCGTGAATAGCGGGGCGGACGAGCAGTACTTC. Its translation: CSVNSGADEQYF. V usage is TRBV29-1 and J usage is TRBJ2-7, with 8 bases lining up with TRBD2. The V and J ends lost 6 bases and 5 bases, in that order; junction bases with no gene match: 6. Germline V gene lookup returns CDR1 SQVTM and CDR2 ANQGSEA. CDR3 length: 12 residues.

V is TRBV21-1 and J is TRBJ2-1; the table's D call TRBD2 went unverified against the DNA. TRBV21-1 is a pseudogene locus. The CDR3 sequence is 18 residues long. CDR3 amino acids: CASSKGPKGSGAYNEQFF. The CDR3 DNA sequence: TGTGCCAGCAGCAAAGGTCCTAAGGGTAGCGGGGCTTACAATGAGCAGTTCTTC.

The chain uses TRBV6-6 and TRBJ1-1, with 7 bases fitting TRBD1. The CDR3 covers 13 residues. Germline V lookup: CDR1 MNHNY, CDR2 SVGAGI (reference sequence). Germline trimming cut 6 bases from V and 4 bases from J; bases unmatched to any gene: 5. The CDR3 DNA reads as TGTGCCAGCAGCGCCTCAGGGGGCACTGAAGCTTTCTTT. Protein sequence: CASSASGGTEAFF.

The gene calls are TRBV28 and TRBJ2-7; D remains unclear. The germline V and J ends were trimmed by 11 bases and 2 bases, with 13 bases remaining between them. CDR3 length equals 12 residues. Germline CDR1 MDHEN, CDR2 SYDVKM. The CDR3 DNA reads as TGTGCCTCCGCCCCCGGACCCTACGAGCAGTACTTC. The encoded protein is CASAPGPYEQYF.

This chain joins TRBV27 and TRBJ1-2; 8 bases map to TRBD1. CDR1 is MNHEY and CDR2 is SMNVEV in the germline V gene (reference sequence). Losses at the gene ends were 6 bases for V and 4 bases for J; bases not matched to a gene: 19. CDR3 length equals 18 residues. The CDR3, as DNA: TGTGCCAGCAGCCGGTCCGGGACAGGTTTTGTAGCTATCTATGGCTACACCTTC. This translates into CASSRSGTGFVAIYGYTF.